This T cell receptor beta chain came from a study of spatial heterogeneity in lung cancer. About this clonotype itself: Its antigen is not known. Because this beta chain is a stray read in a library intended to capture alpha chains, its abundance should not be given much weight.

Study observations and caveats: Tumor mutation count correlated with how many alpha and beta TCRs expanded intratumorally.

TCRdb reprocessed the 5' RACE reads with MiXCR, giving one entry per CDR3 protein. The top ten hold 28% of the sample, which has about 9,800 distinct CDR3 sequences, roughly 56% seen once. Germline CDR1 SGHTA, CDR2 FQGNSA. The ends lost 5 bases at V and 2 bases at J; junction bases unmatched: 8. The CDR3 is 16 amino acids. Stated time point: sample taken at primary tumor resection. The clonotype was recovered from a female donor with early-stage non-small cell lung cancer. The starting material was lung tumor tissue, obtained at surgery. The chain recombines TRBV7-2 with TRBJ2-3; 9 nucleotides match TRBD2. The CDR3 is CASSQKRGALTDTQYF. CDR3 DNA: TGTGCCAGCAGCCAAAAGCGGGGGGCTCTCACAGATACGCAGTATTTT.